This passage covers 22 T cell receptor beta chains from one sample sequenced in a study of blood T cell repertoires in COVID-19. The method was immunoSEQ multiplex PCR; TCRdb's version includes in-frame clones alone and lacks a portion of them. In the table there are a few hundred thousand clones, around 88% of which are singletons. The sequenced material came from peripheral blood. The origin of the receptors is a woman aged 55 to 70 with COVID-19, enrolled during active disease.

CDR3 nucleotides: TGCAGCGTAGCTTCTAGCGGGGGATACAATGAGCAGTTCTTC. It encodes CSVASSGGYNEQFF. The V call is TRBV29-1, the J call TRBJ2-1; 10 bases agree with TRBD2. This CDR3 is built from 14 residues. CDR1 and CDR2 (germline): SQVTM, ANQGSEA. V lost 6 bases and J lost 4; bases outside the gene matches: 6.

This clone appeared a few times. Other nucleotide sequences from this sample produce the same CDR3. The chain carries TRBV2 and TRBJ2-5, with 8 bases aligning to TRBD2. The J segment lost 7 bases and the V segment lost 2 bases, leaving 9 bases of the junction unmatched. CDR1 SNHLY and CDR2 FYNNEI come from the germline V gene. This CDR3 contains 15 residues. CDR3 in amino acids: CASSEWAGGGGTQYF. The CDR3 DNA reads as TGTGCCAGCAGTGAATGGGCGGGGGGCGGGGGGACCCAGTACTTC. The variable domain in full, with the rest retrieved from reference TRBV2 and TRBJ2-5, is EPEVTQTPSHQVTQMGQEVILRCVPISNHLYFYWYRQILGQKVEFLVSFYNNEISEKSEIFDDQFSVERPDGSNFTLKIRSTKLEDSAMYFCASSEWAGGGGTQYFGPGTRLLVL.

This clone appeared once. This chain connects TRBV12-3 or TRBV12-4 to TRBJ1-3, with 7 bases aligning to TRBD1. The J segment lost 6 bases and the V segment lost 6 bases, leaving 2 bases of the junction unmatched. CDR3 size: 12 residues. In nucleotides, the CDR3 is TGTGCCAGCAGCGACAGGGTAAACACCATATATTTT. Translation gives CASSDRVNTIYF.

This chain links TRBV4-3 with TRBJ1-1; 8 bases agree with TRBD1. The J segment lost 0 bases and the V segment lost 2 bases, leaving 2 bases of the junction unmatched. The CDR3 is 15 residues long. Germline CDR1 reads LGHNA; CDR2 reads YSLEER. The DNA of the CDR3 is TGCGCCAGCAGCCAAAGACAGGGGTTGAACACTGAAGCTTTCTTT. Encoded protein: CASSQRQGLNTEAFF.

V usage is TRBV18 and J usage is TRBJ1-1; no clear D. In germline, CDR1 is KGHSH, CDR2 LQKENI. The CDR3 runs to 8 residues. Trimming shortened V by 8 bases and J by 11 bases, and 6 bases separated the two germline ends. CDR3 protein: CASPSAFF. The CDR3 DNA follows: TGTGCCAGCCCCTCGGCTTTCTTT.

V gene TRBV2 combines with J gene TRBJ1-1; D is ambiguous. CDR1 SNHLY and CDR2 FYNNEI come from the germline V gene. This CDR3 comprises 11 residues. The V end lost 6 bases, the J end lost 6 bases, and 8 bases lay between the germline ends. The CDR3 reads CASSGWAEAFF. The CDR3 DNA reads as TGTGCCAGCAGCGGGTGGGCTGAAGCTTTCTTT.

The rearrangement links TRBV4-3 to TRBJ1-2, with D tentatively TRBD1 (6 bases). The CDR3 contains 15 residues. The germline CDR1 and CDR2 sequences are LGHNA and YSLEER. V was trimmed by 2 bases and J by 5 bases, leaving 15 bases between them. CDR3 DNA: TGCGCCAGCAGCCAATCCGGTCCAGGGGCTTATGGCTACACCTTC. Protein sequence: CASSQSGPGAYGYTF.

The chain combines TRBV3-1 (or the pseudogene TRBV3-2) with TRBJ1-1; D remains ambiguous. The ends were cut back, 3 bases at V and 5 bases at J, with 10 bases in the middle. Germline lookup yields CDR1 LGHDT and CDR2 YNNKEL (reference sequence). The CDR3 is 13 residues long. As DNA, the CDR3 is TGTGCCAGCAGCCACGACTTGAGGACTGAAGCTTTCTTT. The encoded protein is CASSHDLRTEAFF.

The table lists this clone with a few counts. The chain joins TRBV7-9 to TRBJ2-2; D unclear. Looked up from germline, CDR1 is SEHNR and CDR2 is FQNEAQ (reference sequence). V lost 2 bases, J lost 4 bases, and 11 bases lay in between. The CDR3 is made up of 15 amino acids. DNA for the CDR3: TGTGCCAGCAGCTTACGTGCTCCGAGCACCGGGGAGCTGTTTTTT. Its translation is CASSLRAPSTGELFF.

This clone was picked up one time. The J gene is TRBJ2-4, the V gene TRBV11-2, with 9 bases matching TRBD1. This CDR3 contains 15 residues. The ends lost 0 bases at V and 7 bases at J; junction bases unmatched: 4. Germline assignment: CDR1 SGHAT and CDR2 FQNNGV. DNA of the CDR3: TGTGCCAGCAGCTTAGAGGGACAGGGATCGAACATTCAGTACTTC. Translation: CASSLEGQGSNIQYF.

In DNA, the CDR3 is TGCGCCAGCAGCTTGACAGGGTCTACTGAAGCTTTCTTT. It encodes CASSLTGSTEAFF. The chain joins TRBV5-1 to TRBJ1-1, with a possible D match to TRBD1 (6 bases). The CDR3 is 13 amino acids. Germline assignment: CDR1 SGHRS and CDR2 YFSETQ. The V and J ends lost 1 base and 5 bases respectively, with 9 bases between them.

The chain links TRBV2 to TRBJ1-5; D gene ambiguous. Germline loops: CDR1 SNHLY, CDR2 FYNNEI. Trimming shortened V by 4 bases and J by 4 bases, and 17 bases separated the two germline ends. This CDR3 spans 16 amino acids. The CDR3 is CASSGAAPRLNQPQHF. CDR3 bases: TGTGCCAGCAGTGGTGCGGCCCCACGACTAAATCAGCCCCAGCATTTT.

The chain recombines TRBV28 with TRBJ2-5; possible D gene TRBD2, 7 bases. The CDR3 consists of 13 residues. Germline-derived CDR1 and CDR2 are MDHEN and SYDVKM. The V gene lost 7 bases and the J gene lost 2 bases, with 11 bases spanning the gap. In DNA, the CDR3 is TGTGCCAGCATAAGGGGGGGACAAGAGACCCAGTACTTC. Protein product: CASIRGGQETQYF.

The rearrangement uses TRBV5-1 and TRBJ1-1, with D unclear. Germline V gene lookup returns CDR1 SGHRS and CDR2 YFSETQ. The CDR3 has 13 residues. V was cut by 1 base and J by 1 base, with 5 bases left in between. Here the CDR3 reads CASSLNTNTEAFF. For the CDR3, the DNA is TGCGCCAGCAGCTTGAACACGAACACTGAAGCTTTCTTT.

CDR3 coding DNA: TGTGCCAGCAGCGAACTAGCGGGGGCCTACAATGAGCAGTTCTTC. As protein: CASSELAGAYNEQFF. The rearrangement uses TRBV7-2 and TRBJ2-1; TRBD2 matches 11 bases. The J segment lost 2 bases and the V segment lost 5 bases, leaving 2 bases of the junction unmatched. The CDR3 sequence is 15 residues long. Germline V CDR1 and CDR2: SGHTA, FQGNSA.

This clone was detected only a few times. The chain employs TRBV19 and TRBJ2-7; possible D gene TRBD2, 5 bases. Trimming removed 6 bases from V and 2 bases from J, with 11 bases in between. There are 13 residues in the CDR3. Germline CDR1 and CDR2: LNHDA and SQIVND (reference sequence). CDR3 DNA sequence: TGTGCCAGTAGCGGACTCCCGGCCTACGAGCAGTACTTC. Translating gives CASSGLPAYEQYF.

V is TRBV5-1 and J is TRBJ2-5; 9 bases are shared with TRBD2. Germline CDR1 is SGHRS and CDR2 is YFSETQ. With 4 bases clipped from V and 0 bases from J, the junction kept 16 bases outside the gene matches. This CDR3 comprises 19 residues. The DNA for the CDR3 is TGCGCCAGCAGCCGTCAGGGGGGTAGCGGGGGCACGTACCAAGAGACCCAGTACTTC. As protein: CASSRQGGSGGTYQETQYF. The whole variable domain, filled in from reference TRBV5-1 and TRBJ2-5, reads KAGVTQTPRYLIKTRGQQVTLSCSPISGHRSVSWYQQTPGQGLQFLFEYFSETQRNKGNFPGRFSGRQFSNSRSEMNVSTLELGDSALYLCASSRQGGSGGTYQETQYFGPGTRLLVL.

V usage is TRBV6-5 and J usage is TRBJ1-4, with D perhaps matching TRBD1 (6 bases). The CDR3 runs 15 residues. Trimming pared 10 bases from V and 3 bases from J, leaving 18 bases between. CDR1 is MNHEY, CDR2 SVGAGI, per germline. The CDR3 loop reads CATRVRDIPNEKLFF. The CDR3 DNA reads TGTGCCACCCGGGTCCGGGACATTCCTAATGAAAAACTGTTTTTT.

This clone was observed a single time. The chain couples TRBV10-3 to TRBJ2-4; 13 bases are shared with TRBD2. Germline V gives CDR1 ENHRY, CDR2 SYGVKD. The CDR3 covers 20 residues. The V segment lost 0 bases and the J segment 0 bases; nucleotides outside the gene matches: 8. The DNA of the CDR3 is TGTGCCATCAGTGAGTCCGAACTAGCGGGGGGGATACTAGCCAAAAACATTCAGTACTTC. Translated, it gives CAISESELAGGILAKNIQYF.

CDR3 DNA sequence: TGTGCCAGCAGTTTATTAGGGACAGGGGGCATAACTTTCTTT. Protein product: CASSLLGTGGITFF. The chain combines TRBV27 with TRBJ1-1; 12 bases fit TRBD1. Germline V gene data show CDR1 as MNHEY and CDR2 as SMNVEV (reference sequence). J lost 12 bases, V lost 1 base, and 6 bases had no gene match. The CDR3 sequence is 14 residues long.

The chain employs TRBV12-3 or TRBV12-4 and TRBJ1-2, with 9 bases aligning to TRBD1. After removal of 6 bases from V and 4 bases from J, the junction contained 3 bases not matched to a gene. CDR3 length: 13 residues. The CDR3 region is CASSQGQGYGYTF. CDR3 in DNA: TGTGCCAGCAGCCAGGGACAGGGCTATGGCTACACCTTC.

The CDR3 DNA follows: TGTGCCACCAGTACAGGGGCAGGCACTGAAGCTTTCTTT. Its protein product is CATSTGAGTEAFF. The chain joins TRBV24-1 to TRBJ1-1; 7 nucleotides agree with TRBD1. Germline assignment: CDR1 KGHDR and CDR2 SFDVKD. The CDR3 covers 13 residues. The junction had 4 bases not matched to a gene; V was cut back by 6 bases and J by 4 bases.